This entry features one T cell receptor beta chain sequence. Survey-level immunoSEQ sequencing profiled the TCR beta repertoire. Assay: immunoSEQ multiplex PCR; the TCRdb copy retains only in-frame clones and omits some. The sample lists 40,000 to 55,000 clones; 80% to 95% were seen once. Per the germline V gene, CDR1 is KGHDR and CDR2 is SFDVKD. With 10 bases removed from V and 1 base from J, the gap between germline ends came to 17 bases. The CDR3 loop spans 15 amino acids. This rearrangement joins TRBV24-1 to TRBJ2-3; D is possibly TRBD2 (6 bases). What was sequenced was PBMCs. The sequence was collected from a man in his forties with rheumatoid arthritis. The CDR3: CATQNPSDRTDTQYF. CDR3 coding DNA: TGTGCCACACAAAATCCTAGCGATCGCACAGATACGCAGTATTTT.